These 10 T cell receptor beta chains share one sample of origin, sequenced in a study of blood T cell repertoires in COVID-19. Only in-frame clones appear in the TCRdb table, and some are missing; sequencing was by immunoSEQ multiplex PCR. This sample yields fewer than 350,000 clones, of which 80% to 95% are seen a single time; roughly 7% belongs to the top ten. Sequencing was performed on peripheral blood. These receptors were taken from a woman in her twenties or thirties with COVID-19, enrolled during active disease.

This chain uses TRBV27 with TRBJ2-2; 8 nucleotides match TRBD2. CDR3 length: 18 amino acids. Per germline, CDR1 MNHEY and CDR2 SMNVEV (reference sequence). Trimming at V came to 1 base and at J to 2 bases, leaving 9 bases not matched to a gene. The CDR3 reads CASSLLRSGSVNTGELFF. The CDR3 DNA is TGTGCCAGCAGTTTATTGAGGAGCGGGAGTGTTAACACCGGGGAGCTGTTTTTT.

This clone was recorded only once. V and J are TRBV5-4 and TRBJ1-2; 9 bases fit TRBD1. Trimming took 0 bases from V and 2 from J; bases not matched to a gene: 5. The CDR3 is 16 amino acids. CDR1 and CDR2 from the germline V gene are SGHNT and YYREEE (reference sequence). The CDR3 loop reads CASSLDRGLTNYGYTF. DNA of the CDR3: TGTGCCAGCAGCTTGGACAGGGGGCTGACGAACTATGGCTACACCTTC.

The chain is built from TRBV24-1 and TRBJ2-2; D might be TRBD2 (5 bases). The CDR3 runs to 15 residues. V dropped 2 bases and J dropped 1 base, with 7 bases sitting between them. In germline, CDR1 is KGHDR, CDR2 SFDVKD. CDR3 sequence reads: CATSDYSVNTGELFF. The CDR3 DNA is TGTGCCACCAGTGATTATAGCGTGAACACCGGGGAGCTGTTTTTT.

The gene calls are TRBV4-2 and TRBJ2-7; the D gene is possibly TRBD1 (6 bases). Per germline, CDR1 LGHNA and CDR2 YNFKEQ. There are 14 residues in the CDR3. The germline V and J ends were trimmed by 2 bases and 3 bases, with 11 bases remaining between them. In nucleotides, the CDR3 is TGTGCCAGCAGCCAACAGGGGCCTAGCTACGAGCAGTACTTC. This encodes CASSQQGPSYEQYF.

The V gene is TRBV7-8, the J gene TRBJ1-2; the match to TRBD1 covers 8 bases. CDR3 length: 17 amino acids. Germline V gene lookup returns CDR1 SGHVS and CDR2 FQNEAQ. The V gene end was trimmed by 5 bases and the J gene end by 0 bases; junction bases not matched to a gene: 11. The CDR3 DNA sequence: TGTGCCAGCAGCCAGGACAGGGTATTCCAAGCTAACTATGGCTACACCTTC. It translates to CASSQDRVFQANYGYTF.

The CDR3 nucleotides are TGTGCCAGCTCCCCCCAAAGACAGGGTTCAGATGGCTACACCTTC. As protein: CASSPQRQGSDGYTF. The chain is built from TRBV18 and TRBJ1-2; 7 nucleotides match TRBD1. V lost 6 bases and J lost 6; bases outside the gene matches: 13. The CDR3 runs 15 residues. Germline CDR1 is KGHSH and CDR2 is LQKENI. Together with reference TRBV18 and TRBJ1-2, the CDR3 gives the full variable domain: NAGVMQNPRHLVRRRGQEARLRCSPMKGHSHVYWYRQLPEEGLKFMVYLQKENIIDESGMPKERFSAEFPKEGPSILRIQQVVRGDSAAYFCASSPQRQGSDGYTFGSGTRLTVV.

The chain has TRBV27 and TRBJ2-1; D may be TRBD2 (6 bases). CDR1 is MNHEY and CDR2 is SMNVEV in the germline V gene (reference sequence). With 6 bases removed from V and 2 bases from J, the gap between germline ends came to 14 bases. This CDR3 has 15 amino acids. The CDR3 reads CASSPLGGPYNEQFF. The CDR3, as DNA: TGTGCCAGCAGCCCCCTGGGAGGACCCTACAATGAGCAGTTCTTC.

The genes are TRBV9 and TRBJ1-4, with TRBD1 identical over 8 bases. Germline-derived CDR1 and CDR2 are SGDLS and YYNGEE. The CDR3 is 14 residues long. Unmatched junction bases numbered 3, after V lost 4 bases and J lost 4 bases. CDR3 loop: CASSPGQVNEKLFF. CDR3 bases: TGTGCCAGCAGCCCGGGACAGGTTAATGAAAAACTGTTTTTT.

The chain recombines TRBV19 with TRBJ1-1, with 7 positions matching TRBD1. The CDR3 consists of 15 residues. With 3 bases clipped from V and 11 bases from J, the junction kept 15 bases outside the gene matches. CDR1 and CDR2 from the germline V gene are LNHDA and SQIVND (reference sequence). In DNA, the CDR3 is TGTGCCAGTAGTATTACAACCGGACAGGCGGAACATGCTTTCTTT. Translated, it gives CASSITTGQAEHAFF. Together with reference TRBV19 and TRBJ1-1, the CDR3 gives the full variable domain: DGGITQSPKYLFRKEGQNVTLSCEQNLNHDAMYWYRQDPGQGLRLIYYSQIVNDFQKGDIAEGYSVSREKKESFPLTVTSAQKNPTAFYLCASSITTGQAEHAFFGQGTRLTVV.

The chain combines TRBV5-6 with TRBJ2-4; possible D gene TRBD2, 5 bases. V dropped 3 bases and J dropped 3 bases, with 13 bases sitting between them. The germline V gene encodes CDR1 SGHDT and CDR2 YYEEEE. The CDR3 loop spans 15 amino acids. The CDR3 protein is CASSSNLEDKNIQYF. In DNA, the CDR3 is TGTGCCAGCAGCTCCAACTTGGAGGACAAAAACATTCAGTACTTC.